The 15 T cell receptor beta chains presented below share a single source sample, sequenced in a study of OX40 agonist ivuxolimab in advanced cancers. Clones were read by immunoSEQ multiplex PCR, and TCRdb kept only the in-frame ones, dropping some. The sample lists 70,000 to 85,000 clones, over 85% occurring once. The sample was CD4+ or CD8+ T cells sorted from blood, taken in a trial of the OX40 agonist ivuxolimab. These receptors all stem from an adult with an advanced solid tumor such as melanoma, head and neck, liver or kidney cancer.

CDR3 nucleotides: TGTGCCAGCAGTTACAGCTTGGGACTTGACTATGGCTACACCTTC. Protein: CASSYSLGLDYGYTF. The rearrangement uses TRBV28 and TRBJ1-2; TRBD1 might be the D (5 bases). The V end lost 4 bases, the J end lost 3 bases, and 15 bases lay between the germline ends. Germline V gene data show CDR1 as MDHEN and CDR2 as SYDVKM. The CDR3 loop spans 15 amino acids.

The gene calls are TRBV5-1 and TRBJ2-1, with 10 positions matching TRBD2. CDR3 length: 17 residues. Germline CDR1 SGHRS, CDR2 YFSETQ. The J segment lost 5 bases and the V segment lost 4 bases, leaving 12 bases of the junction unmatched. CDR3 nucleotide sequence: TGCGCCAGCAGCAGTAGGTGGGGACTAGCGTTAAACAATGAGCAGTTCTTC. This translates into CASSSRWGLALNNEQFF.

The J gene is TRBJ2-2, the V gene TRBV6-5; D gene unclear. Between the trimmed V and J ends, which lost 2 bases and 2 bases, there was a span of 3 bases. From germline, CDR1 is MNHEY and CDR2 SVGAGI. The CDR3 totals 13 residues. The CDR3 sequence is CASSYDNTGELFF. Here the CDR3 DNA reads TGTGCCAGCAGTTACGACAACACCGGGGAGCTGTTTTTT.

The chain is built from TRBV28 and TRBJ1-2; D is uncertain. CDR1 is MDHEN and CDR2 is SYDVKM in the germline V gene. V lost 6 bases and J 11 bases, leaving 19 bases between the germline ends. This CDR3 has 13 amino acids. CDR3: CASSSGPYPFYTF. DNA of the CDR3: TGTGCCAGCAGCTCTGGACCCTATCCTTTTTACACCTTC.

The rearrangement uses TRBV11-1 and TRBJ2-1; 7 bases are shared with TRBD2. The CDR3 length is 17 residues. The germline V gene has CDR1 SGHAT and CDR2 FQDESV (reference sequence). The V and J ends lost 5 bases and 0 bases, in that order; junction bases with no gene match: 10. The CDR3 sequence: CASSTRASGSSYNEQFF. The CDR3 DNA reads TGTGCCAGCAGCACAAGAGCTAGCGGAAGCTCCTACAATGAGCAGTTCTTC.

The genes are TRBV4-2 and TRBJ1-6; D is unresolved. The ends were cut back, 3 bases at V and 0 bases at J, with 12 bases in the middle. The CDR3 is 17 residues long. Germline loops: CDR1 LGHNA, CDR2 YNFKEQ. CDR3 loop: CASSQSGRSSYNSPLHF. For the CDR3, the DNA is TGTGCCAGCAGCCAGTCGGGGAGGAGCTCCTATAATTCACCCCTCCACTTT.

Comments on this clone: In the same sample, other DNA sequences code for this CDR3. The chain combines TRBV28 with TRBJ2-2, with D unresolved. The CDR3 runs to 13 residues. The germline CDR1 and CDR2 sequences are MDHEN and SYDVKM. Between the trimmed V and J ends, which lost 2 bases and 4 bases, there was a span of 5 bases. For the CDR3, the DNA is TGTGCCAGCAGTTTAGCAGGCACCGGGGAGCTGTTTTTT. The encoded protein is CASSLAGTGELFF.

The chain recombines TRBV6-6 with TRBJ1-2; 10 bases map to TRBD1. The J segment lost 5 bases and the V segment lost 3 bases, leaving 9 bases of the junction unmatched. CDR3 size: 16 residues. Germline V CDR1 and CDR2: MNHNY, SVGAGI (reference sequence). This CDR3 is CASSYDSGQGIYGYTF. CDR3 in DNA: TGTGCCAGCAGTTATGATTCGGGACAGGGGATTTATGGCTACACCTTC.

The CDR3 spells CAWGPGQVYEQYF. The DNA of the CDR3 is TGTGCCTGGGGTCCGGGACAGGTCTACGAGCAGTACTTC. V and J are TRBV30 and TRBJ2-7; TRBD1 matches at 8 bases. V was pared by 5 bases and J by 3 bases, with 6 bases of the junction left unmatched. From germline, CDR1 is GTSNPN and CDR2 SVGIG (reference sequence). This CDR3 has 13 amino acids.

J is TRBJ1-1 and V is TRBV5-1; D is possibly TRBD1 (6 bases). The CDR3 spans 18 residues. Germline lookup yields CDR1 SGHRS and CDR2 YFSETQ. V was shortened by 2 bases and J by 0 bases, with 20 bases between the two germline ends. DNA for the CDR3: TGCGCCAGCAGCTTCCGTCTGAGGAGGGACACTATGAACACTGAAGCTTTCTTT. Encoded protein: CASSFRLRRDTMNTEAFF. Supplemented by reference TRBV5-1 and TRBJ1-1, the full variable domain reads KAGVTQTPRYLIKTRGQQVTLSCSPISGHRSVSWYQQTPGQGLQFLFEYFSETQRNKGNFPGRFSGRQFSNSRSEMNVSTLELGDSALYLCASSFRLRRDTMNTEAFFGQGTRLTVV.

The V gene is TRBV4-3, the J gene TRBJ2-7; TRBD2 aligns across 13 bases. Germline V gives CDR1 LGHNA, CDR2 YSLEER. CDR3 size: 19 residues. The V segment lost 3 bases and the J segment 2 bases; nucleotides outside the gene matches: 13. The CDR3: CASSHERGITSGRAYEQYF. The CDR3 DNA follows: TGCGCCAGCAGCCACGAACGAGGCATTACTAGCGGGAGGGCCTACGAGCAGTACTTC.

V usage is TRBV9 and J usage is TRBJ2-3, with 9 bases identical to TRBD2. The CDR3 has 18 residues. From germline, CDR1 is SGDLS and CDR2 YYNGEE. The V and J ends lost 0 bases and 0 bases, in that order; junction bases with no gene match: 8. CDR3 in DNA: TGTGCCAGCAGCGTAGTCGGCGGGAGGGGTATTAGCACAGATACGCAGTATTTT. It translates to CASSVVGGRGISTDTQYF.

The chain has TRBV5-1 and TRBJ2-1; TRBD2 might be the D (6 bases). The CDR3 is 15 residues long. Germline CDR1 and CDR2: SGHRS and YFSETQ. Trimming shortened V by 0 bases and J by 3 bases, and 10 bases separated the two germline ends. The CDR3 sequence: CASSLAGLIYNEQFF. The CDR3 nucleotides are TGCGCCAGCAGCTTGGCGGGACTGATCTACAATGAGCAGTTCTTC.

This sequence joins TRBV7-3 and TRBJ2-7; the D gene is possibly TRBD1 (6 bases). Germline V lookup: CDR1 SGHTA, CDR2 FQGTGA. There are 13 residues in the CDR3. Trimming shortened V by 4 bases and J by 7 bases, and 14 bases separated the two germline ends. The CDR3: CASSSTGSGEQYF. DNA of the CDR3: TGTGCCAGCAGCTCTACAGGGAGTGGAGAGCAGTACTTC. The full variable domain, in which reference TRBV7-3 and TRBJ2-7 provide the parts outside the CDR3, is GAGVSQTPSNKVTEKGKYVELRCDPISGHTALYWYRQSLGQGPEFLIYFQGTGAADDSGLPNDRFFAVRPEGSVSTLKIQRTERGDSAVYLCASSSTGSGEQYFGPGTRLTVT.

V gene TRBV4-3 combines with J gene TRBJ2-7; D possibly matches TRBD1 or TRBD2 (5 bases each). CDR3 length: 12 residues. V was shortened by 4 bases and J by 3 bases, with 7 bases between the two germline ends. Germline V gene lookup returns CDR1 LGHNA and CDR2 YSLEER. CDR3 sequence: CASSPGGYEQYF. The CDR3 coding sequence is TGCGCCAGCAGCCCTGGGGGCTACGAGCAGTACTTC.